This T cell receptor (beta chain) came from a study of cytomegalovirus exposure and HLA in healthy donors. Study-wide results and limits: According to a later analysis, donors in an Asian-associated ancestry cluster reportedly had fewer N-insertions than the roughly 640-donor mean. Researchers reported in a later analysis that a missense DCLRE1C variant was tied to TCR beta V- and J-gene trimming.

60 Vbeta and 13 Jbeta primers were used in PCR. Produced via immunoSEQ multiplex PCR; TCRdb's table is partial and in-frame only. The data hold 200,000 to 250,000 clones, with about 80% observed a single time. The germline V gene has CDR1 SGHTA and CDR2 FQGTGA. This CDR3 comprises 15 residues. Unmatched junction bases numbered 7, after V lost 1 base and J lost 5 bases. This clone has more than one count but fewer than ten. The antigen is not known. This receptor was obtained from a girl aged 10 to 17 in good health and CMV-seronegative. Sequenced sample: PBMCs. The rearrangement uses TRBV7-3 and TRBJ2-5, with TRBD2 matching 7 bases. CDR3 in amino acids: CASSLMGAGVETQYF. DNA for the CDR3: TGTGCCAGCAGCTTAATGGGTGCGGGAGTGGAGACCCAGTACTTC.